The rows below give T cell receptor beta chains drawn from one sample of a study of blood T cells in healthy people across ages. TCRdb independently ran MiXCR on the 5' RACE reads; one entry per CDR3 protein. The profile shows hundreds of thousands of distinct CDR3 sequences, 29% of them singletons. The sequenced sample consisted of blood. The origin of the receptors is an elderly woman in good health. Both conserved end residues are part of each CDR3. The D gene is left open where the match is weak. Clone size is not always given. Where it is, it says once, few, many or a class for expanded clones.

CDR3nt	CDR3aa	v_gene	d_gene	j_gene	abundance
TGTGCCAGCAGCGGGGATCCCGGCTATGGCTACACCTTC	CASSGDPGYGYTF	TRBV7-3	NA	TRBJ1-2	NA
TGTACCAGCAGCTCCGCTCGGACAGGGAGGACAAATCAGCCCCAGCATTTT	CTSSSARTGRTNQPQHF	TRBV7-8	TRBD1	TRBJ1-5	NA
TGTGGTGGGAAGCGGGCAGACCAAGAGACCCAGTACTTC	CGGKRADQETQYF	TRBV30	NA	TRBJ2-5	few
TGTGCCAGCAGTTTCGCCGGGACAGTGCAAGAGACCCAGTACTTC	CASSFAGTVQETQYF	TRBV27	TRBD1	TRBJ2-5	NA
TGCGCCAGCGGTCTCATGTCCCCTCTATCGGGGAATGAGCAGTTCTTC	CASGLMSPLSGNEQFF	TRBV5-1	NA	TRBJ2-1	NA
TGTGCCAGCAGGTTGACAGGGACCTACGAGCAGTACTTC	CASRLTGTYEQYF	TRBV5-6	TRBD1	TRBJ2-7	NA
TGTGCCAGCAGTCCGGACAGTCGGGAGACCCAGTACTTC	CASSPDSRETQYF	TRBV2	NA	TRBJ2-5	many
TGCAGTGCTAGTGGACTAGCACAGGAGACCCAGTACTTC	CSASGLAQETQYF	TRBV20-1	TRBD2	TRBJ2-5	NA
TGCGCCAGCTGGGAGATTCCCTCCTACAATGAGCAGTTCTTC	CASWEIPSYNEQFF	TRBV5-1	NA	TRBJ2-1	NA
TGTGCCAGCAGCGTCGGGCCAGGGGCCACAAATCAGCCCCAGCATTTT	CASSVGPGATNQPQHF	TRBV5-5	NA	TRBJ1-5	many
TGTGCCAGCAGCCAGAGCGAAGTACAGAATGAAAAACTGTTTTTT	CASSQSEVQNEKLFF	TRBV7-9	NA	TRBJ1-4	NA
TGCAGTGCTAGTTTTCCGAATCAAGAGACCCAGTACTTC	CSASFPNQETQYF	TRBV20-1	NA	TRBJ2-5	many
TGTGCCAGCTCTGCACCGGGGGCAGATACGCAGTATTTT	CASSAPGADTQYF	TRBV18	NA	TRBJ2-3	many
TGTGCCAGCCAAGGGGACAGTTCCTACGAGCAGTACTTC	CASQGDSSYEQYF	TRBV14	TRBD1	TRBJ2-7	many
TGTGCCAGCAGTTACTCCCCGCCAGGGAGAATGGGATCTAACTATGGCTACACCTTC	CASSYSPPGRMGSNYGYTF	TRBV6-5	NA	TRBJ1-2	few
TGTGCCACCAGCAGAGTGTGGCCAGCAACTAATGAAAAACTGTTTTTT	CATSRVWPATNEKLFF	TRBV15	NA	TRBJ1-4	few
TGTGCCAGCAGCACCGTAGGCAATGAGCAGTTCTTC	CASSTVGNEQFF	TRBV11-1	NA	TRBJ2-1	NA
TGTGCCAGCAGCCCCTCGGCCGGCCGTCTGAGCTCTGGAAACACCATATATTTT	CASSPSAGRLSSGNTIYF	TRBV4-2	NA	TRBJ1-3	NA
TGCGCCAGCAGCACTGATGGACGGTCGTGGACAGATGCGCAGTATTTT	CASSTDGRSWTDAQYF	TRBV5-1	NA	TRBJ2-3	NA
TGTGCCAGCAGCCGCGGGGAGAGCTACAATGAGCAGTTCTTC	CASSRGESYNEQFF	TRBV7-9	NA	TRBJ2-1	many
TGTGCCTGGAGTGGTGGCGGGGGGGTGGTTCCTGAGCAGTTCTTC	CAWSGGGGVVPEQFF	TRBV30	TRBD2	TRBJ2-1	few
TGCGCCAGCAGCCCGGAAACAGGGGGCGCGACTGAAGCTTTCTTT	CASSPETGGATEAFF	TRBV5-1	TRBD1	TRBJ1-1	many
TGCGCCAGCAGCGCAGGGATGGGCAATCAGCCCCAGCATTTT	CASSAGMGNQPQHF	TRBV5-1	NA	TRBJ1-5	many
TGTGCCAGCAGGACCACCGGGACAACGAACACCGGGGAGCTGTTTTTT	CASRTTGTTNTGELFF	TRBV27	NA	TRBJ2-2	NA
TGCGCCAGCAATTTAGGGTCGGGGAGCAATTCACCCCTCCACTTT	CASNLGSGSNSPLHF	TRBV5-1	NA	TRBJ1-6	many
TGCAGTGCTAGCAGAGGGGGTTCCCAAGAGACCCAGTACTTC	CSASRGGSQETQYF	TRBV20-1	NA	TRBJ2-5	many
TGTGCCAGCAGCCCACAGGGCTACGAGCAGTACTTC	CASSPQGYEQYF	TRBV6-2/TRBV6-3	NA	TRBJ2-7	many
TGTGCCAGCAGCTCCGGGACTAGCGGGGCCTACGAGCAGTACTTC	CASSSGTSGAYEQYF	TRBV5-6	TRBD2	TRBJ2-7	many
TGTGCCACCAGCGGCCAGGTGGGTACTGAAGCTTTCTTT	CATSGQVGTEAFF	TRBV6-5	NA	TRBJ1-1	few
TGTGCCAGCAGTTACCAGGACCCAGGGACAGATACGCAGGATTTT	CASSYQDPGTDTQDF	TRBV6-2/TRBV6-3	TRBD1	TRBJ2-3	NA
TGTGCCAGCAGGGACTGGCGAAAGAGTGAGCAGTACTTC	CASRDWRKSEQYF	TRBV6-2/TRBV6-3	NA	TRBJ2-5	NA
TGTGCCAGCAGTGACCCCCCAACCACAGCTTTTAAGTTCTTC	CASSDPPTTAFKFF	TRBV6-2/TRBV6-3	NA	TRBJ2-1	many
TGTGCCAGCAGCCAAGATTGGGGGAGGAATTCACCCCTCCACTTT	CASSQDWGRNSPLHF	TRBV14	NA	TRBJ1-6	NA
TGCGCCAGCAGCTTGGCCAGGCTAGCGGGTAGTACAGATACGCAGTATTTT	CASSLARLAGSTDTQYF	TRBV5-1	TRBD2	TRBJ2-3	NA
TGTGCCAGCACCGACCGCAGGGGGGGCCTCTACAATGAGCAGTTCTTC	CASTDRRGGLYNEQFF	TRBV6-2/TRBV6-3	NA	TRBJ2-1	many
TGTGCCAGCAGTCGGGGCTTCAAAAACATTCAGTACTTC	CASSRGFKNIQYF	TRBV12-3/TRBV12-4	NA	TRBJ2-4	many
TGTGCCAGCAGCGTAGCGGTGACTAGCACAGATACGCAGTATTTT	CASSVAVTSTDTQYF	TRBV9	NA	TRBJ2-3	many
TGTGCCAGTAGGCAACAGGGGGGGACTGAAGCTTTCTTT	CASRQQGGTEAFF	TRBV19	TRBD1	TRBJ1-1	NA